These 3 T cell receptor beta chains came from one sample sequenced in a study of PD-1 blockade in classical Hodgkin lymphoma. Noted time point: cycle 4 day 1 (C4D1), after 6 weeks of nivolumab. All trial patients relapsed after autologous stem cell transplantation. Magnetic depletion of non-target cells from thawed PBMCs yielded purified CD8+ T cells. Sequencing was performed with immunoSEQ multiplex PCR; in TCRdb, only in-frame clones are kept and a portion is missing. The sample includes some 18,000 clones, around 89% seen only once; the top ten take 5%. The sample in question was CD8+ T cells from blood, obtained before the fourth cycle of nivolumab. The receptors shown here come from a human donor with classical Hodgkin lymphoma.

This chain links TRBV29-1 with TRBJ2-1, with D possibly called TRBD1 or TRBD2 (5 bases each). This CDR3 contains 13 residues. The germline CDR1 and CDR2 sequences are SQVTM and ANQGSEA. Trimming took 7 bases from V and 6 from J, leaving 16 bases between them. This CDR3 reads CSAMSPGPNEQFF. The CDR3 nucleotides read TGCAGCGCCATGAGTCCGGGACCCAATGAGCAGTTCTTC.

The chain uses TRBV5-1 and TRBJ1-1; D is uncertain. This CDR3 has 15 residues. Germline CDR1 SGHRS, CDR2 YFSETQ. The V and J ends lost 0 bases and 1 base respectively, with 10 bases between them. The CDR3 DNA is TGCGCCAGCAGCTTGGGACCGATGGGGAACACTGAAGCTTTCTTT. Translating it yields CASSLGPMGNTEAFF.

V usage is TRBV5-6 and J usage is TRBJ2-7; 8 bases line up with TRBD2. V trimming: 4 bases; J trimming: 6 bases; junction bases outside the gene matches: 9. The germline V gene encodes CDR1 SGHDT and CDR2 YYEEEE. The CDR3 has 14 amino acids. CDR3 protein: CASSTGTSIAEQYF. The DNA of the CDR3 is TGTGCCAGCAGCACCGGGACTAGTATCGCCGAGCAGTACTTC.